The 5 T cell receptor beta chains below all came from one sample that was sequenced in a study of T cells in Graves' hyperthyroidism and ophthalmopathy. Amplified TCR beta CDR3 regions came from RNA transcripts. The HTBI set primed first-round TCR CDR3 RT-PCR. TCRdb re-called the multiplex PCR reads with MiXCR, one entry per CDR3 protein. This sample has 300,000 or so distinct CDR3 sequences; roughly 18% occur once, and the top ten carry less than 65%. Specimen: blood. These receptors were obtained from a woman aged 50 to 60 with Graves' hyperthyroidism.

Regarding this clonotype: This may be a read error, as it is one base from a much larger clone. The chain recombines TRBV27 with TRBJ2-3; TRBD2 matches 8 bases. V gave up 5 bases and J gave up 8 bases; unmatched junction bases: 9. The CDR3 spans 14 residues. The germline CDR1 and CDR2 sequences are MNHEY and SMNVEV (reference sequence). The CDR3 here is CASSPGLALGTQYF. The CDR3 nucleotides are TGTGCCAGCAGTCCTGGACTAGCTTTAGGTACGCAGTATTTT.

The chain joins TRBV2 to TRBJ2-1; the D gene is possibly TRBD2 (6 bases). The germline CDR1 and CDR2 sequences are SNHLY and FYNNEI. V was pared by 8 bases and J by 9 bases, with 20 bases between. This CDR3 region has 14 residues. The DNA for the CDR3 is TGTGCCAGCTGGGCAGTGGGACCCGGGGGTGAGCAGTTCTTC. It translates to CASWAVGPGGEQFF.

This clonotype was counted many times. The gene calls are TRBV27 and TRBJ1-5; D not resolved. Germline assignment: CDR1 MNHEY and CDR2 SMNVEV (reference sequence). V was trimmed by 4 bases and J by 3 bases, leaving 4 bases between them. The CDR3 is 12 residues long. The CDR3 DNA sequence: TGTGCCAGCAGTTGGTTCAATCAGCCCCAGCATTTT. Translating it yields CASSWFNQPQHF.

This clonotype was counted many times. CDR3 DNA sequence: TGTGCCAGCAGCTTAACCGGGGATCAAAAAGCTTTCTTT. Protein: CASSLTGDQKAFF. This chain links TRBV7-9 with TRBJ1-1; D not resolved. The germline gives CDR1 SEHNR, CDR2 FQNEAQ (reference sequence). The V gene lost 2 bases and the J gene lost 9 bases, with 13 bases spanning the gap. The CDR3 has 13 amino acids.

This clonotype was seen only a few times. The chain has TRBV20-1 and TRBJ2-1, with a weak D call TRBD2 (6 bases). CDR3 length equals 14 residues. Trimming took 6 bases from V and 9 from J, leaving 21 bases between them. Germline V gene data show CDR1 as DFQATT and CDR2 as SNEGSKA (reference sequence). The CDR3 here is CSALSGSYSGEQFF. DNA for the CDR3: TGCAGTGCCCTGAGCGGGTCGTACTCGGGTGAGCAGTTCTTC.